This T cell receptor (beta chain) was identified during a study of read filtering for tumor transcriptome and immune sequencing. Study-wide context: Patients were approximately 18 male and around 15 female, mean age 65.9 years, range about 47 to 85. After DNase treatment, RNA was made into whole-transcriptome libraries.

Of note for this clonotype: Given a much more abundant clone one base away, this may be a read error.

The library was built from about 370 ng RNA with molecular barcoded adaptors for alpha/delta and beta/gamma chains. One entry per CDR3 protein, called by TCRdb with MiXCR from the reads. The sample records 130,000 or so distinct CDR3 sequences, over 10% being singletons. This CDR3 has 15 amino acids. Germline loops: CDR1 PRHDT, CDR2 FYEKMQ (reference sequence). Trimming took off 1 base at V and 10 bases at J, with 19 bases between the two ends. Every patient had bone marrow sampled while the disease was active. The chain employs TRBV13 and TRBJ1-1; weak D call: TRBD1 (5 bases). The receptor comes from a donor aged 40 or over with multiple myeloma. The sample was a population of CD138-negative cells sorted from bone marrow. The CDR3 protein is CASSLATWGEVRAFF. In nucleotides, the CDR3 is TGTGCCAGCAGCTTAGCGACCTGGGGGGAGGTTCGAGCTTTCTTT.